This passage covers 5 T cell receptor beta chains from one sample sequenced in a study of blood T cell repertoires in COVID-19. Libraries were prepared by immunoSEQ multiplex PCR; TCRdb keeps only in-frame clonotypes and omits some of them. This sample has 250,000 to 350,000 clones, with around nine tenths found just once. Sequenced sample: peripheral blood. The receptors were gathered from a woman aged 25-40 years with COVID-19, enrolled during active disease.

The chain links TRBV12-3 or TRBV12-4 to TRBJ1-2, with TRBD1 matching 7 bases. This CDR3 is built from 13 residues. J lost 4 bases, V lost 5 bases, and 4 bases had no gene match. In DNA, the CDR3 is TGTGCCAGCAGTCGACAGGGAACCTATGGCTACACCTTC. Protein product: CASSRQGTYGYTF.

This chain uses TRBV29-1 with TRBJ2-1, with 8 bases identical to TRBD1. Germline lookup yields CDR1 SQVTM and CDR2 ANQGSEA. The CDR3 runs 14 residues. J gave up 8 bases and V 3 bases, and 9 bases lay outside the gene matches. CDR3 in DNA: TGCAGCGTTGATGGAGGGCAGGGGGCCGATGAGCAGTTCTTC. Residues: CSVDGGQGADEQFF.

The V call is TRBV19, the J call TRBJ1-5, with D possibly TRBD1 on 6 matching bases. Trimming stripped 6 bases from V and 3 bases from J, with 18 bases between. This CDR3 has 16 amino acids. Germline V gives CDR1 LNHDA, CDR2 SQIVND (reference sequence). In DNA form, the CDR3 reads TGTGCCAGTAGGAATTTTTACAGGGCCCCCAATCAGCCCCAGCATTTT. Translating gives CASRNFYRAPNQPQHF.

The chain links TRBV7-6 to TRBJ2-5; 12 bases agree with TRBD1. V dropped 1 base and J dropped 7; count of bases not matched to a gene: 13. The CDR3 sequence is 18 residues long. Looked up from germline, CDR1 is SGHVS and CDR2 is FNYEAQ. DNA for the CDR3: TGTGCCAGCAGCTTAGTTCCGGGACAGGGGGCCTCAAGTGCGACCCAGTACTTC. It codes for CASSLVPGQGASSATQYF.

The rearrangement joins TRBV14 to TRBJ2-1, with TRBD2 matching over 9 bases. Germline V gives CDR1 SGHDN, CDR2 FVKESK. The CDR3 is 17 residues long. V lost 1 base, J lost 0 bases, and 4 bases stayed unmatched. The CDR3 DNA is TGTGCCAGCAGCCAAGGACTAGCGGTAAGCTCCTACAATGAGCAGTTCTTC. Translation gives CASSQGLAVSSYNEQFF.